The T cell receptor (beta chain) described here comes from a study of T cell responses to AZD1222 COVID-19 vaccine. Study observations and caveats: Spike-specific TCR breadth rose after two AZD1222 doses, and depth rose as well.

Repertoires were generated with immunoSEQ multiplex PCR, while TCRdb's copy carries only in-frame clones and drops some. The sample lists 250,000 to 300,000 clones, roughly 93% occurring once. Remarks on this clone: The target antigen is unknown.

Trimming cost V 4 bases and J 2 bases, with 20 bases left between them. There are 17 residues in the CDR3. The germline gives CDR1 SGHVS, CDR2 FQNEAQ. J is TRBJ1-2 and V is TRBV7-8; perhaps TRBD1 as D (5 bases). This receptor was obtained from an adult who received the AZD1222 COVID-19 vaccine. The sample consisted of peripheral blood, taken 28 days after the second AZD1222 dose. CDR3 coding DNA: TGTGCCAGCAGCTGGGGCCGGGGACGCCGGGGGAACTATGGCTACACCTTC. Its protein is CASSWGRGRRGNYGYTF.